A selection of T cell receptor beta chains follows, all from one sample in a study of identical twins. TCRdb re-derived calls from the 5' RACE reads in MiXCR, one entry per CDR3 protein. The sample lists around 1.7 million distinct CDR3 sequences, 32% seen once, with about 0.25% in the top ten. The sequencing sample was made of cord blood. These TCRs come from a newborn girl in good health. Both conserved end residues are part of each CDR3. A D gene is named only where the DNA matches it firmly.

d_call: -
j_call: TRBJ2-1
v_call: TRBV10-3
cdr3_aa: CAISESSSSYDEQFF

d_call: TRBD2
j_call: TRBJ2-5
v_call: TRBV5-1
cdr3_aa: CASSLGASGSMETQYF

d_call: -
j_call: TRBJ2-7
v_call: TRBV7-9
cdr3_aa: CASSLGYSFYEQYF

d_call: -
j_call: TRBJ1-5
v_call: TRBV29-1
cdr3_aa: CSVELGTTGPQHF

d_call: TRBD1
j_call: TRBJ2-3
v_call: TRBV28
cdr3_aa: CASSLGPGQGTDTQYF

d_call: -
j_call: TRBJ2-7
v_call: TRBV6-2/TRBV6-3
cdr3_aa: CASRALGTYEQYF

d_call: -
j_call: TRBJ1-5
v_call: TRBV6-2/TRBV6-3
cdr3_aa: CASSYQDQPQHF

d_call: TRBD1
j_call: TRBJ2-7
v_call: TRBV28
cdr3_aa: CAGTGGPIYEQDF

d_call: -
j_call: TRBJ2-7
v_call: TRBV20-1
cdr3_aa: CSATPIDSSYEQYF

d_call: TRBD2
j_call: TRBJ2-3
v_call: TRBV4-2
cdr3_aa: CASSQKWTSGTDTQYF

d_call: TRBD2
j_call: TRBJ2-7
v_call: TRBV6-6
cdr3_aa: CATKRGRSYNEQYF

d_call: -
j_call: TRBJ1-1
v_call: TRBV7-9
cdr3_aa: CASSLKRTQAFF

d_call: -
j_call: TRBJ1-1
v_call: TRBV19
cdr3_aa: CASRNLGEAFF

d_call: TRBD2
j_call: TRBJ2-7
v_call: TRBV6-2/TRBV6-3
cdr3_aa: CASSYLAGRTYEQYF

d_call: TRBD2
j_call: TRBJ2-1
v_call: TRBV3-1
cdr3_aa: CASRLAASYNEQFF

d_call: -
j_call: -
v_call: TRBV5-1
cdr3_aa: CASSFWTGAGNNEQYF

d_call: TRBD1
j_call: TRBJ2-5
v_call: TRBV20-1
cdr3_aa: CSARRDRQETQYF

d_call: -
j_call: TRBJ2-4
v_call: TRBV4-2
cdr3_aa: CASSQIPAGGRVKNIQYF

d_call: TRBD2
j_call: TRBJ2-5
v_call: TRBV12-3/TRBV12-4
cdr3_aa: CASSSKGTSGNYNEQYF

d_call: TRBD2
j_call: -
v_call: TRBV20-1
cdr3_aa: CSATSGGMSTYEQYF